Shown below are 3 T cell receptor beta chains from a single sample sequenced in a study of molecular identifiers for immune sequencing clone quantification. TCRdb redid the calling of the PCR reads with MiXCR, one entry per CDR3 protein. Of some 680,000 distinct CDR3 sequences listed, around 25% are singletons. The sequenced material came from naive CD8+ T cells from blood, with Jurkat cell RNA spiked in. Subset here: FACS-sorted CD8+CD4-CCR7+CD45RA+ naive T cells. The receptors derive from a human donor in good health. Some libraries in this study had Jurkat cell RNA spiked in.

This chain connects TRBV20-1 to TRBJ2-2; D remains unclear. The CDR3 loop spans 14 amino acids. Trimming took 2 bases from V and 3 from J, leaving 10 bases between them. Germline CDR1 DFQATT, CDR2 SNEGSKA (reference sequence). This CDR3 is CSARNVEDTGELFF. CDR3 sequence (DNA): TGCAGTGCTAGAAATGTGGAAGACACCGGGGAGCTGTTTTTT.

On this clonotype itself: A much larger clone is a single base away; this may be a read error. The V and J genes are TRBV7-8 and TRBJ1-5; possibly TRBD1 for D (6 bases). The CDR3 is 15 amino acids. V was clipped by 1 base and J by 7 bases, with 14 bases between them. The germline gives CDR1 SGHVS, CDR2 FQNEAQ. The CDR3, as DNA: TGTGCCAGCAGCTTAGATGGGACACCCAAACAGCCCCAGCATTTT. It is translated as CASSLDGTPKQPQHF.

This clonotype has ten or more counts. This chain links TRBV25-1 with TRBJ2-7; D might be TRBD1 or TRBD2, each matching 5 bases. V lost 4 bases to trimming and J lost 2 bases, with 12 bases between them. Germline assignment: CDR1 MGHDK and CDR2 SYGVNS. The CDR3 sequence is 14 residues long. The CDR3 reads CASSVLEGPYEQYF. DNA for the CDR3: TGTGCCAGCAGTGTGCTTGAGGGACCCTACGAGCAGTACTTC.